A selection of T cell receptor beta chains follows, all from one sample in a study of Graves' ophthalmopathy and Graves' hyperthyroidism. TCRdb passed the multiplex PCR reads through MiXCR, listing each CDR3 protein once. The data hold 200,000 to 300,000 distinct CDR3 sequences, with approximately 42% observed a single time. Sequencing was done on a sample of peripheral blood. These receptors all stem from an adult man with Graves' ophthalmopathy. Both conserved end residues are trimmed from each CDR3. Clone size is stated in some rows and not others, as once, few, many or a class when expanded.

>TRBJ2-7|TRBV10-3|.
ASSLLAGARDEQY
>TRBJ2-7|TRBV29-1|many
SVAETYEQY
>TRBJ2-2|TRBV7-9|.
ASGQGTPGELF
>TRBJ2-2|TRBV2|few
ASRWPGDAGELF
>TRBJ2-2|TRBV7-4|.
ASSGPGQGAYGELF
>TRBJ2-7|TRBV7-9|few
ASSWTIHEQY
>TRBJ1-2|TRBV2|many
ASSEELASGYT
>TRBJ1-4|TRBV2|.
ASMGSPTNEKLF
>TRBJ2-5|TRBV20-1|.
SARFPGLQETQY
>TRBJ2-5|TRBV7-9|few
ASSLASETQY
>TRBJ2-3|TRBV20-1|.
SASGAGGRTDTQY
>TRBJ1-5|TRBV20-1|.
SAASFIRELQPQH
>TRBJ1-3|TRBV6-6|few
ASYSLTAGTIY
>TRBJ2-3|TRBV7-4|.
ASSLASLGGADTQY
>TRBJ2-7|TRBV29-1|few
SVVDSYSYEQY
>TRBJ2-1|TRBV29-1|few
SVAGQGAGNEQF
>TRBJ2-5|TRBV5-4|once
ASSGGLMQETQY
>TRBJ2-5|TRBV7-9|.
ASSPNRDSMYQETQY
>TRBJ1-1|TRBV10-3|many
AISELDAGNTEAF
>TRBJ1-1|TRBV10-2|.
ASSASRTDKAF
>TRBJ2-2|TRBV7-2|.
ASSVLPDRDTGELF
>TRBJ2-7|TRBV28|.
ASRSRDRAPYEQY
>TRBJ2-5|TRBV12-3/TRBV12-4|once
ASRLLGGRGQY
>TRBJ1-6|TRBV12-3/TRBV12-4|.
ASSLLDNSPLH
>TRBJ2-7|TRBV20-1|.
SATPRLGATLYEQY
>TRBJ1-2|TRBV12-3/TRBV12-4|few
ASSPGQVPNYGYT
>TRBJ2-7|TRBV12-3/TRBV12-4|.
ASRPRTGNYYEQY
>TRBJ2-3|TRBV7-9|.
ASSSRQGGGTDTQY
>TRBJ1-2|TRBV12-3/TRBV12-4|few
ASTAMGANYGYT
>TRBJ1-2|TRBV19|once
ASSMTGSANYGYT
>TRBJ1-5|TRBV6-5|.
ASTPGDNQPQH
>TRBJ2-7|TRBV6-5|.
ASILRQGGKNEQY
>TRBJ2-5|TRBV7-2|once
ASSPGLAGGVSGETQY
>TRBJ1-5|TRBV5-5|.
ASSSDGLSNQPQH
>.|TRBV2|.
ASSEGGDEQF
>TRBJ1-2|TRBV28|.
ASRLTGGRGYT
>TRBJ1-6|TRBV4-1|few
ASSQDGAGISPLH
>TRBJ2-7|TRBV4-1|.
ASSPHEKGSYEQY
>TRBJ1-2|TRBV20-1|few
SANPRELGYGYT
>TRBJ1-1|TRBV7-2|.
ASSLVGRRAAF
>TRBJ2-5|TRBV20-1|.
SAPQGGGARETQY
>TRBJ2-7|TRBV20-1|.
SARGRAGYEQY
>TRBJ1-2|TRBV6-5|.
ASSYSQGDGYT
>TRBJ2-2|TRBV6-6|.
ASSYRTGTNTGELF
>TRBJ2-7|TRBV5-5|.
ASSLARTGELLYEQY
>TRBJ2-3|TRBV24-1|.
ATSAALAGESTDTQY
>TRBJ1-2|TRBV6-5|.
ASSFGQNYGYT
>TRBJ1-1|TRBV6-2/TRBV6-3|few
ASGKWGRDGAF
>TRBJ1-2|TRBV7-9|few
ASSLGGTGGANYGYT
>.|TRBV7-3|.
ASSLTSGIAREQF
>TRBJ1-1|TRBV29-1|.
SVARGWNTEAF
>TRBJ2-1|TRBV7-3|few
ASSYSGRAKNEQF
>TRBJ1-1|TRBV7-9|once
ASRSNRGRTIEDF
>TRBJ2-5|TRBV7-9|.
ASSFGPNQETQY
>TRBJ2-2|TRBV9|.
ASSSPGASGNSNTGELF
>TRBJ2-6|TRBV7-2|few
ASSLFGGAGANVLT